This entry is about one TCR beta chain. Its cognate antigen is unknown. The data stem from a study of beta chain features in type 1 diabetes. Expressed TCRB transcripts were sequenced after all isolated RNA was converted to cDNA. Sequenced by immunoSEQ multiplex PCR; TCRdb stores in-frame clones only, minus some. The table includes about 16,000 clones, about three quarters detected once. Findings and limits, study-wide: TCRB CDR3s were moderately but significantly shorter in Type 1 diabetes patients in all four CD4+ subsets.

The ends lost 1 base at V and 0 bases at J; junction bases unmatched: 2. In germline, CDR1 is SGHTA, CDR2 FQGTGA. This CDR3 spans 16 amino acids. The sequenced sample consisted of stem cell memory CD4+ T cells from blood. The rearrangement uses TRBV7-3 and TRBJ2-2; 7 nucleotides line up with TRBD2. The sequence came from a man aged 25-40 years with type 1 diabetes. The CDR3 region has the DNA TGTGCCAGCAGCTTAAGGGGGGGGACGAACACCGGGGAGCTGTTTTTT. This gives the protein CASSLRGGTNTGELFF.